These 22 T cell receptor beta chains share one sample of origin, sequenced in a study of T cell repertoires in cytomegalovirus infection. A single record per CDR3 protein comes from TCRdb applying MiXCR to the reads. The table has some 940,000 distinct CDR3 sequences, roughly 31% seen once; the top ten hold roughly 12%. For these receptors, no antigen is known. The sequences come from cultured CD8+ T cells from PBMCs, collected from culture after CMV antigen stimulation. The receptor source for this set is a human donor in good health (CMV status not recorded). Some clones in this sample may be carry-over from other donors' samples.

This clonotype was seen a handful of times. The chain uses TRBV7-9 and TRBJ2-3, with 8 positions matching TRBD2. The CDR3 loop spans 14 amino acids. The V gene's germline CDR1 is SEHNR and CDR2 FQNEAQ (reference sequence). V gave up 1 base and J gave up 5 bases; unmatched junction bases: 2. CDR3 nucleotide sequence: TGTGCCAGCAGCTTAGTTGCGGGGGGAGATACGCAGTATTTT. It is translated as CASSLVAGGDTQYF.

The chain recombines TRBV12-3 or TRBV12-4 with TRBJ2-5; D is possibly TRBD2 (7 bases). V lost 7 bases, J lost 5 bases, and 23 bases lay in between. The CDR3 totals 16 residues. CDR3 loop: CASTQRGGPQRETQYF. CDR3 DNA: TGTGCCAGCACCCAGAGGGGGGGGCCTCAAAGGGAGACCCAGTACTTC.

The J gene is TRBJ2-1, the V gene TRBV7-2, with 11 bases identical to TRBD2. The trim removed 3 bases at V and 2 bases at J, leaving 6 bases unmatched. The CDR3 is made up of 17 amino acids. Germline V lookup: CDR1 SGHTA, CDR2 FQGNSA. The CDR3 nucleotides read TGTGCCAGCAGCTTCCCGACTAGCGGGGTCACCTACAATGAGCAGTTCTTC. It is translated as CASSFPTSGVTYNEQFF.

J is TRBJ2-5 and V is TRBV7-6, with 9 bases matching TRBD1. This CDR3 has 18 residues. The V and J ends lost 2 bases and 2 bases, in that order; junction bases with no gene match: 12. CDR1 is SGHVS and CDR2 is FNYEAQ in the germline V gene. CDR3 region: CASSLKSLGGQGQETQYF. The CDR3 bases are TGTGCCAGCAGCTTAAAAAGTCTCGGGGGACAGGGACAAGAGACCCAGTACTTC. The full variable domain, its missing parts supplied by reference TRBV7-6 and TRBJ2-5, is GAGVSQSPRYKVTKRGQDVALRCDPISGHVSLYWYRQALGQGPEFLTYFNYEAQQDKSGLPNDRFSAERPEGSISTLTIQRTEQRDSAMYRCASSLKSLGGQGQETQYFGPGTRLLVL.

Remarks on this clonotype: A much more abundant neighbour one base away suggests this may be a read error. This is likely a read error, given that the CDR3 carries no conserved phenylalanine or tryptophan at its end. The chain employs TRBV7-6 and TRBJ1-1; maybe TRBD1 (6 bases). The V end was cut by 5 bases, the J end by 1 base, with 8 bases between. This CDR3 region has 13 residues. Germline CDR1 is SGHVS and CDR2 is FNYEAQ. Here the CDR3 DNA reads TGTGCCAGCAGCGCGGACAGGAACACTGAAGCTTTCCTT. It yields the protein CASSADRNTEAFL.

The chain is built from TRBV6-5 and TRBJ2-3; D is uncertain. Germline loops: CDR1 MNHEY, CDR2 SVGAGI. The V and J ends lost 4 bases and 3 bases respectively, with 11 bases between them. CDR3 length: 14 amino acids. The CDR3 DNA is TGTGCCAGCAGTTTTTATGGGGATACAGATACGCAGTATTTT. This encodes CASSFYGDTDTQYF.

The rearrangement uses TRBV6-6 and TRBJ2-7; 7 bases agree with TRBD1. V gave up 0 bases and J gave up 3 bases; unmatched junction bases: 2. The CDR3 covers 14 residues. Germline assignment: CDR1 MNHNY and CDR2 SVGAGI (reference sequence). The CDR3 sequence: CASSYSDRLYEQYV. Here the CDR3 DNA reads TGTGCCAGCAGTTACTCGGACAGGCTCTACGAGCAGTACGTC.

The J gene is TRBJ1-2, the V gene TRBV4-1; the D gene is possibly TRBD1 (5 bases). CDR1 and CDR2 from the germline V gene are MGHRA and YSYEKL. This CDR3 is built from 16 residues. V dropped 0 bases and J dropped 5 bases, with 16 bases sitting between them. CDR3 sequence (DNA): TGCGCCAGCAGCCAAGACCGAAGACCGGGACCGTATGGCTACACCTTC. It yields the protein CASSQDRRPGPYGYTF.

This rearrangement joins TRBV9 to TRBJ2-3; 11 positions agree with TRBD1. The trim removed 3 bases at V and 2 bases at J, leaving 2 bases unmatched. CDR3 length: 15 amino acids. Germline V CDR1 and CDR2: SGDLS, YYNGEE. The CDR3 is CASSGGQGDTDTQYF. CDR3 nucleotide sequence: TGTGCCAGCAGCGGGGGACAGGGGGACACAGATACGCAGTATTTT.

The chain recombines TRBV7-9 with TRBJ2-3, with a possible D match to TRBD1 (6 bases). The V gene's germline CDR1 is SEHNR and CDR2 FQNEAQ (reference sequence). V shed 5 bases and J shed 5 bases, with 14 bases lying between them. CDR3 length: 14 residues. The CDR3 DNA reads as TGTGCCAGCAGCCCCTGGGGGCCGGTAGATACGCAGTATTTT. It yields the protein CASSPWGPVDTQYF.

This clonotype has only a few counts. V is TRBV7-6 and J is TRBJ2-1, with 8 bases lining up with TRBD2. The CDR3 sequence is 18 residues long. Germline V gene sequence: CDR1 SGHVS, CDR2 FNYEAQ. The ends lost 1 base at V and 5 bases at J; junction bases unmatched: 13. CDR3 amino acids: CASSLGGYAGGPDNEQFF. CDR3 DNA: TGTGCCAGCAGCTTAGGGGGATATGCGGGGGGCCCGGACAATGAGCAGTTCTTC.

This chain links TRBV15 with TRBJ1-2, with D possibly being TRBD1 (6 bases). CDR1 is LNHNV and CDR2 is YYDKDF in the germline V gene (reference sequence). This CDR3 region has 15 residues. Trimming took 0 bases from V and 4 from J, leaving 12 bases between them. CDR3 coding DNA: TGTGCCACCAGCAGAGATAAAGGGGGGCCCTATGGCTACACCTTC. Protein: CATSRDKGGPYGYTF. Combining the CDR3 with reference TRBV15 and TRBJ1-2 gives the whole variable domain DAMVIQNPRYQVTQFGKPVTLSCSQTLNHNVMYWYQQKSSQAPKLLFHYYDKDFNNEADTPDNFQSRRPNTSFCFLDIRSPGLGDTAMYLCATSRDKGGPYGYTFGSGTRLTVV.

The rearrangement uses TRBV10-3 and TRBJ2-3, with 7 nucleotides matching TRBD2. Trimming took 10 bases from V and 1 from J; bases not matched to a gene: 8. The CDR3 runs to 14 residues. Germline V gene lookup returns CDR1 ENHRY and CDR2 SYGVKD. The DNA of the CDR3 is TGTGCCACCCTAGATACTAGCGGCACAGATACGCAGTATTTT. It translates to CATLDTSGTDTQYF.

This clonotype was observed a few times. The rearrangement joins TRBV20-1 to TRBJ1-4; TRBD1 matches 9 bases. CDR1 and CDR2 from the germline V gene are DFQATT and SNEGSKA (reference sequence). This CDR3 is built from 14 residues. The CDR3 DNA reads TGCATTGGGTCCACAGGGGGCTATAATGAAAAACTGTTTTTT. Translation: CIGSTGGYNEKLFF.

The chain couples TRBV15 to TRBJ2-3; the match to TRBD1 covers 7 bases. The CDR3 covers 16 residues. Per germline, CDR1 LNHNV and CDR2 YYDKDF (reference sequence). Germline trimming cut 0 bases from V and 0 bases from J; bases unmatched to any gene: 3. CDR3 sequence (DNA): TGTGCCACCAGCAGAGATCTGGGACAGAGCACAGATACGCAGTATTTT. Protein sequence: CATSRDLGQSTDTQYF.

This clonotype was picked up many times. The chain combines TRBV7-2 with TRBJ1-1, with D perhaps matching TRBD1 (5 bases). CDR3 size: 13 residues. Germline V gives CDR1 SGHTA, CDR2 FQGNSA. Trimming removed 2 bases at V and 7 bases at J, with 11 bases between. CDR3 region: CASSLWGSYEAFF. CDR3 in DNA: TGTGCCAGCAGCTTATGGGGGAGTTATGAAGCTTTCTTT.

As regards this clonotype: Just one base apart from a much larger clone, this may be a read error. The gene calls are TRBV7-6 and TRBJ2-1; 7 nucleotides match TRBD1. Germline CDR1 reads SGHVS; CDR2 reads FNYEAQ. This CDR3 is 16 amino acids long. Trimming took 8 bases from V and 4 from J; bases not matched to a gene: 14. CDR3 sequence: CASGHPTGELYNEQFF. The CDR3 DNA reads TGTGCCAGCGGCCACCCTACAGGGGAGCTATACAATGAGCAGTTCTTC.

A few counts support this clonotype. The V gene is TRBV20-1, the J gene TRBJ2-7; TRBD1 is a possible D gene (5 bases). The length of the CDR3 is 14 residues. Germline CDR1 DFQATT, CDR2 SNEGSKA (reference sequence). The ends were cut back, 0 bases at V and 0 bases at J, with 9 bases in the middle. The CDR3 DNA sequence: TGCAGTGCTAGAGACGCGACAGTCTCCTACGAGCAGTACTTC. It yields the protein CSARDATVSYEQYF.

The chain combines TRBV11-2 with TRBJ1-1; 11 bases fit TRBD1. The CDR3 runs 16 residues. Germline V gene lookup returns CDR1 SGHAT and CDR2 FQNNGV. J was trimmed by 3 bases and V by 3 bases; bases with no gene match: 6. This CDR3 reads CASSFWDRGDDTEAFF. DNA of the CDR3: TGTGCCAGCAGCTTCTGGGACAGGGGGGATGACACTGAAGCTTTCTTT.

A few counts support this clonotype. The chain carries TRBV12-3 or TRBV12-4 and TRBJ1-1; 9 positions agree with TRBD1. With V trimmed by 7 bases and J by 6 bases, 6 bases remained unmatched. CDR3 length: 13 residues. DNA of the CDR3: TGTGCCAGCATCACAGGGGGCGTAGCTGAAGCTTTCTTT. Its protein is CASITGGVAEAFF.

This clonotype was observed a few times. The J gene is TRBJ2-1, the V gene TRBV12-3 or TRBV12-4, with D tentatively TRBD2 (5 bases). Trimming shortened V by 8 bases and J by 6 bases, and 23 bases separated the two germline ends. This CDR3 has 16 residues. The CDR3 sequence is CASLGGMSPSLNEQFF. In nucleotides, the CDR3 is TGTGCCAGCCTCGGAGGAATGAGCCCGAGCCTCAATGAGCAGTTCTTC.

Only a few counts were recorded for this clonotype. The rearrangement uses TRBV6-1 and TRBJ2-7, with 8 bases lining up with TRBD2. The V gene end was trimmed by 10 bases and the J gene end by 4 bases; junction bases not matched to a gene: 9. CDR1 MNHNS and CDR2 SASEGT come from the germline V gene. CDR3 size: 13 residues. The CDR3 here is CATEPGLDYEQYF. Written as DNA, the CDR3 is TGTGCCACGGAGCCGGGACTAGATTACGAGCAGTACTTC.